Following are 18 T cell receptor beta chains from one sample sequenced in a study of T cells in Graves' hyperthyroidism and ophthalmopathy. Amplified regions were TCR beta CDR3 sequences from RNA transcripts. Researchers ran a first-round RT-PCR on the TCR CDR3 using the HTBI primer set. TCRdb redid the calling of the multiplex PCR reads with MiXCR, one entry per CDR3 protein. The sample yields roughly 700,000 distinct CDR3 sequences, 13% to 15% seen once. Sequencing was carried out using blood. Receptors were obtained from a woman aged 18-30 years with Graves' hyperthyroidism.

Ten or more counts support this clonotype. The V call is TRBV28, the J call TRBJ2-5; the D gene is possibly TRBD1 (5 bases). Germline-derived CDR1 and CDR2 are MDHEN and SYDVKM. V was clipped by 5 bases and J by 0 bases, with 7 bases between them. This CDR3 is 13 amino acids long. In DNA, the CDR3 is TGTGCCAGCAGTGACAGAAACCAAGAGACCCAGTACTTC. The encoded protein is CASSDRNQETQYF.

The rearrangement uses TRBV19 and TRBJ2-1; TRBD2 matches 7 bases. V gave up 7 bases and J gave up 5 bases; unmatched junction bases: 5. Germline lookup yields CDR1 LNHDA and CDR2 SQIVND (reference sequence). This CDR3 comprises 13 residues. The DNA of the CDR3 is TGTGCCAGTATTGGCCTAGCGGACAATGAGCAGTTCTTC. Its protein product is CASIGLADNEQFF.

The chain carries TRBV7-8 and TRBJ2-1; TRBD2 agrees at 7 bases. The ends lost 1 base at V and 8 bases at J; junction bases unmatched: 2. The length of the CDR3 is 13 residues. In germline, CDR1 is SGHVS, CDR2 FQNEAQ. CDR3 bases: TGTGCCAGCAGCTTAGGGCGGGAGCATGAGCAGTTCTTC. It encodes CASSLGREHEQFF. Full variable domain (rest looked up from reference TRBV7-8 and TRBJ2-1): GAGVSQSPRYKVAKRGQDVALRCDPISGHVSLFWYQQALGQGPEFLTYFQNEAQLDKSGLPSDRFFAERPEGSVSTLKIQRTQQEDSAVYLCASSLGREHEQFFGPGTRLTVL.

This clonotype was recorded a few times. The rearrangement links TRBV2 to TRBJ2-2; 9 bases agree with TRBD1. This CDR3 is built from 15 residues. V dropped 4 bases and J dropped 6; count of bases not matched to a gene: 6. In germline, CDR1 is SNHLY, CDR2 FYNNEI. The CDR3 DNA sequence: TGTGCCAGCAGTGTCACAGGGGGCCTATCCGGGGAGCTGTTTTTT. It encodes CASSVTGGLSGELFF.

This clonotype was counted at least ten times. V usage is TRBV2 and J usage is TRBJ2-7; maybe TRBD2 (5 bases). This CDR3 region has 12 residues. The germline CDR1 and CDR2 sequences are SNHLY and FYNNEI. Trimming removed 10 bases at V and 1 base at J, with 11 bases between. CDR3 sequence (DNA): TGTGCCAATCAGGACTTATCCTACGAGCAGTACTTC. As protein: CANQDLSYEQYF.

With regard to this clonotype: With a much larger clone just one base away, this may be a read error. The CDR3 does not close with the conserved phenylalanine or tryptophan, likely indicating a read error. The CDR3 spells CASSEALRGTQPQHV. The CDR3 DNA sequence: TGTGCCAGCAGTGAAGCGCTTCGAGGAACTCAGCCCCAGCATGTT. This chain uses TRBV2 with TRBJ1-5; no firm D call. Trimming took off 0 bases at V and 6 bases at J, with 12 bases between the two ends. The CDR3 consists of 15 residues. Germline V gene sequence: CDR1 SNHLY, CDR2 FYNNEI.

This clonotype was detected only a few times. The rearrangement links TRBV28 to TRBJ1-6, with D perhaps TRBD1 (5 bases). Germline lookup yields CDR1 MDHEN and CDR2 SYDVKM. Trimming pared 7 bases from V and 4 bases from J, leaving 8 bases between. This CDR3 has 13 amino acids. The CDR3 DNA sequence: TGTGCCAGCAATCCAGGGTATAATTCACCCCTCCACTTT. It specifies CASNPGYNSPLHF.

This clonotype was counted a few times. This sequence joins TRBV19 and TRBJ2-1; D is unclear. The germline gives CDR1 LNHDA, CDR2 SQIVND (reference sequence). The CDR3 loop spans 12 amino acids. Between the trimmed V and J ends, which lost 1 base and 5 bases, there was a span of 3 bases. In nucleotides, the CDR3 is TGTGCCAGTAGTATAGGGGACAATGAGCAGTTCTTC. Translating gives CASSIGDNEQFF.

This clonotype occurred many times. The chain has TRBV11-1 and TRBJ1-1; no reliable D call. The CDR3 contains 13 residues. The V end lost 5 bases, the J end lost 6 bases, and 13 bases lay between the germline ends. Germline V gene data show CDR1 as SGHAT and CDR2 as FQDESV (reference sequence). The chain's CDR3 is CASSRGSKAEAFF. The CDR3 DNA reads TGTGCCAGCAGCCGAGGGAGCAAGGCTGAAGCTTTCTTT. The variable domain in full, completed from reference TRBV11-1 and TRBJ1-1, reads EAEVAQSPRYKITEKSQAVAFWCDPISGHATLYWYRQILGQGPELLVQFQDESVVDDSQLPKDRFSAERLKGVDSTLKIQPAELGDSAMYLCASSRGSKAEAFFGQGTRLTVV.

This clonotype has at least ten counts. The chain uses TRBV2 and TRBJ2-7, with 9 nucleotides matching TRBD1. V trimming: 5 bases; J trimming: 5 bases; junction bases outside the gene matches: 4. Germline V gene lookup returns CDR1 SNHLY and CDR2 FYNNEI. The CDR3 consists of 13 residues. The CDR3 sequence: CASSRDRAHEQYF. The CDR3 bases are TGTGCCAGCAGTCGGGACAGGGCCCACGAGCAGTACTTC.

The chain uses TRBV19 and TRBJ1-5; D is unresolved. Trimming left V 10 bases short and J 3 bases short, with 13 bases between. CDR3 length equals 13 residues. Looked up from germline, CDR1 is LNHDA and CDR2 is SQIVND (reference sequence). CDR3 nucleotide sequence: TGTGCCACCTCAAAGAGTTACAATCAGCCCCAGCATTTT. It codes for CATSKSYNQPQHF. The full variable domain, with the rest looked up from reference TRBV19 and TRBJ1-5, is DGGITQSPKYLFRKEGQNVTLSCEQNLNHDAMYWYRQDPGQGLRLIYYSQIVNDFQKGDIAEGYSVSREKKESFPLTVTSAQKNPTAFYLCATSKSYNQPQHFGDGTRLSIL.

This clonotype was recorded at least ten times. The chain couples TRBV20-1 to TRBJ2-7; D is unclear. Looked up from germline, CDR1 is DFQATT and CDR2 is SNEGSKA (reference sequence). The CDR3 sequence is 11 residues long. V was shortened by 5 bases and J by 2 bases, with 7 bases between the two germline ends. The CDR3 region is CSAARTYEQYF. Here the CDR3 DNA reads TGCAGTGCTGCCCGGACCTACGAGCAGTACTTC.

V is TRBV28 and J is TRBJ2-7; TRBD2 aligns across 7 bases. Germline values: CDR1 MDHEN, CDR2 SYDVKM. The V gene end was trimmed by 9 bases and the J gene end by 5 bases; junction bases not matched to a gene: 10. The CDR3 is made up of 13 amino acids. The CDR3 here is CASASGMVNEQYF. CDR3 DNA: TGTGCCAGTGCAAGCGGGATGGTTAACGAGCAGTACTTC.

This clonotype has at least ten counts. The chain carries TRBV28 and TRBJ2-7; D perhaps matches TRBD2 (5 bases). The CDR3 consists of 15 residues. Germline assignment: CDR1 MDHEN and CDR2 SYDVKM. Trimming shortened V by 7 bases and J by 5 bases, and 21 bases separated the two germline ends. The CDR3 DNA is TGTGCCAGCACCCCGTGGCGGGCCATGGGAAACGAGCAGTACTTC. Amino acid sequence: CASTPWRAMGNEQYF.

This clonotype was observed many times. The J gene is TRBJ2-3, the V gene TRBV5-1; perhaps TRBD2 as D (6 bases). CDR1 is SGHRS and CDR2 is YFSETQ in the germline V gene. This CDR3 has 15 residues. With 1 base removed from V and 3 bases from J, the gap between germline ends came to 12 bases. CDR3 DNA: TGCGCCAGCAGCTTGTTCGGGAGAGGGACAGATACGCAGTATTTT. This sequence encodes CASSLFGRGTDTQYF.

The sample holds many counts of this clonotype. The chain uses TRBV6-1 and TRBJ2-7; tentatively, D is TRBD1 (5 bases). The germline CDR1 and CDR2 sequences are MNHNS and SASEGT. This CDR3 has 14 residues. With 6 bases removed from V and 0 bases from J, the gap between germline ends came to 12 bases. The CDR3 bases are TGTGCCAGCAGCAAATTGACAGACTCCTACGAGCAGTACTTC. This sequence encodes CASSKLTDSYEQYF.

This clonotype was counted at least ten times. The chain has TRBV30 and TRBJ1-2, with 8 bases identical to TRBD1. The CDR3 covers 14 residues. The germline gives CDR1 GTSNPN, CDR2 SVGIG (reference sequence). Losses at the gene ends were 4 bases for V and 8 bases for J; bases not matched to a gene: 12. The DNA for the CDR3 is TGTGCCTGGACCCCCGGGACAGGCCCTTTAGGCTACACCTTC. It specifies CAWTPGTGPLGYTF.

This clonotype was seen many times. The V and J genes are TRBV20-1 and TRBJ2-1, with TRBD2 matching 11 bases. Germline-derived CDR1 and CDR2 are DFQATT and SNEGSKA (reference sequence). This CDR3 region has 15 residues. Trimming at V came to 1 base and at J to 7 bases, leaving 6 bases not matched to a gene. In DNA form, the CDR3 reads TGCAGTGCTAGAGGAAAAGGACTAGCGGGTAATGAGCAGTTCTTC. Its translation is CSARGKGLAGNEQFF.